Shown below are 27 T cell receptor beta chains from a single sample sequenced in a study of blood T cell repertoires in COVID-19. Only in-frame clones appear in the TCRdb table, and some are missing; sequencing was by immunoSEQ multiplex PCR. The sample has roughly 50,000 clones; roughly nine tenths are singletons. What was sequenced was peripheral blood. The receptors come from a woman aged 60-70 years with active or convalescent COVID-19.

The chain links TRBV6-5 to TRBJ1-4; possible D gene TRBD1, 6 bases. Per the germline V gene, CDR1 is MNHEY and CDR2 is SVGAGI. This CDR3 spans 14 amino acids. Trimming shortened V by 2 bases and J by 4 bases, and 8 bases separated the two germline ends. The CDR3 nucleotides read TGTGCCAGCAGTTACAGGACAGTTAATGAAAAACTGTTTTTT. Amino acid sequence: CASSYRTVNEKLFF.

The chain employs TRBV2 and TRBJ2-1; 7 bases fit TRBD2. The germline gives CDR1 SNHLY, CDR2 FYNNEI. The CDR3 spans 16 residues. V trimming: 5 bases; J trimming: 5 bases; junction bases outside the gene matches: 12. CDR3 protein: CASSIISAGVNNEQFF. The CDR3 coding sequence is TGTGCCAGCAGTATTATCTCGGCGGGGGTGAACAATGAGCAGTTCTTC.

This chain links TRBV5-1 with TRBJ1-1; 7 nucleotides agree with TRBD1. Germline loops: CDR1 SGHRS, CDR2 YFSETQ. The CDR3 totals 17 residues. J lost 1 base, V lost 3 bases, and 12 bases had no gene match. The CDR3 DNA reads TGCGCCAGCAGCTCTTCAACAGGGGCTACTGCGAACACTGAAGCTTTCTTT. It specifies CASSSSTGATANTEAFF.

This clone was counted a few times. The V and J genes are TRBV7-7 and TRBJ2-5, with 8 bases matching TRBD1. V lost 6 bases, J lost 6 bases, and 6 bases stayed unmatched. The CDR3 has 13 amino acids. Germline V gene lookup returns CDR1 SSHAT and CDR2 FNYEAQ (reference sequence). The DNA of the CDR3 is TGTGCCAGCAGTCGGGGACAGGAGCAGACCCAGTACTTC. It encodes CASSRGQEQTQYF.

The CDR3 DNA sequence: TGTGCCAGCAGCCCCGAGGCCTACACTGAAGCTTTCTTT. This translates into CASSPEAYTEAFF. The chain joins TRBV7-8 to TRBJ1-1, with D uncertain. Germline V gives CDR1 SGHVS, CDR2 FQNEAQ. CDR3 length: 13 residues. V lost 5 bases and J 3 bases, leaving 10 bases between the germline ends.

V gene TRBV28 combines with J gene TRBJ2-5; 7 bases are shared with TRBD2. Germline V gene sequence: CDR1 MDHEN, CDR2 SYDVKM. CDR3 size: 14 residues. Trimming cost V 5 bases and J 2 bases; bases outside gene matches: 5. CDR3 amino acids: CASSAGLDQETQYF. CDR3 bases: TGTGCCAGCAGTGCCGGACTAGATCAAGAGACCCAGTACTTC.

For the CDR3, the DNA is TGTGCCGCGGGACGAGCTAATGAAAAACTGTTTTTT. Translation gives CAAGRANEKLFF. The rearrangement links TRBV6-6 to TRBJ1-4; D might be TRBD1 (5 bases). The CDR3 sequence is 12 residues long. Germline assignment: CDR1 MNHNY and CDR2 SVGAGI (reference sequence). With 11 bases removed from V and 3 bases from J, the gap between germline ends came to 10 bases.

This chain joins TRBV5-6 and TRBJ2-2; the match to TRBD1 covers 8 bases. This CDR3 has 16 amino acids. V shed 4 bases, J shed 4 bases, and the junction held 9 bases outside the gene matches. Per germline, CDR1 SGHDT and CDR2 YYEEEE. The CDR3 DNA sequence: TGTGCCAGCAGCCCAGCCGGGACAGGAATCACCGGGGAGCTGTTTTTT. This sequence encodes CASSPAGTGITGELFF.

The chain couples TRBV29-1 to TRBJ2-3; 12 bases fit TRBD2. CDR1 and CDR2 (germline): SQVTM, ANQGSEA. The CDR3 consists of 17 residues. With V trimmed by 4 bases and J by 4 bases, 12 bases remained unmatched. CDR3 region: CSVGAIRLAGESDTQYF. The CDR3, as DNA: TGCAGCGTTGGGGCGATCCGACTAGCGGGAGAATCAGATACGCAGTATTTT.

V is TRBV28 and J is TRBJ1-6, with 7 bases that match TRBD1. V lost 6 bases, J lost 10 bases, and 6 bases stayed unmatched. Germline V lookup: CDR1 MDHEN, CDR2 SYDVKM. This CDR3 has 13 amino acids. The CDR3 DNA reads TGTGCCAGCAGGCCAGGGGGATGGTCACCCCTCCACTTT. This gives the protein CASRPGGWSPLHF.

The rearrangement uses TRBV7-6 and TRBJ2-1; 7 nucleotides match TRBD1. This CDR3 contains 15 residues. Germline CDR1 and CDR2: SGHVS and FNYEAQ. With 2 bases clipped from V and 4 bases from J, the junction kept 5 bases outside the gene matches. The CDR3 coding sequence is TGTGCCAGCAGCTTAACTGGGACAGCGTACAATGAGCAGTTCTTC. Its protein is CASSLTGTAYNEQFF.

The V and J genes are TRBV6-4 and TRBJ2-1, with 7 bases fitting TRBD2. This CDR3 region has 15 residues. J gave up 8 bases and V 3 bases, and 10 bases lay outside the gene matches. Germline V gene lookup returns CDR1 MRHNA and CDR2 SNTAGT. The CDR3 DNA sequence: TGTGCCAGCAGTGAGGGCGGGAGTTATCCAGATGAGCAGTTCTTC. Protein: CASSEGGSYPDEQFF.

The CDR3 region has the DNA TGTGCCAGCAGTTACTTTGGACAGGGCCTCTACGAGCAGTACTTC. Protein product: CASSYFGQGLYEQYF. The chain couples TRBV6-2 or TRBV6-3 to TRBJ2-7, with 8 bases that match TRBD1. This CDR3 has 15 residues. Germline CDR1 MNHEY, CDR2 SVGEGT. The J segment lost 3 bases and the V segment lost 1 base, leaving 5 bases of the junction unmatched.

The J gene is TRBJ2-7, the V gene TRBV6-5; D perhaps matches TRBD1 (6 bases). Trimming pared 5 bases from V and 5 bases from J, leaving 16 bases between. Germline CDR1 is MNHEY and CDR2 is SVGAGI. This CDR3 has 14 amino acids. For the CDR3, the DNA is TGTGCCAGCAGTATCGATGACAGGATCCACGAGCAGTACTTC. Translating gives CASSIDDRIHEQYF.

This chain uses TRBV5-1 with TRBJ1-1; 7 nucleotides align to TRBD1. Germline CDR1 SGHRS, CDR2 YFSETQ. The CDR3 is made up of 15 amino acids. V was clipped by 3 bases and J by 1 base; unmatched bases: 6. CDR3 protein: CASSSTGTANTEAFF. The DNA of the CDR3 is TGCGCCAGCAGCTCAACCGGGACAGCGAACACTGAAGCTTTCTTT.

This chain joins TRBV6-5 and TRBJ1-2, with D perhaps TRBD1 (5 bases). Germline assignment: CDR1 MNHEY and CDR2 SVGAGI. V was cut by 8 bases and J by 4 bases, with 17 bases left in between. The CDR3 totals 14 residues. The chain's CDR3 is CASLGDLKSYGYTF. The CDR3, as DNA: TGTGCCAGCCTAGGGGATCTAAAGAGCTATGGCTACACCTTC.

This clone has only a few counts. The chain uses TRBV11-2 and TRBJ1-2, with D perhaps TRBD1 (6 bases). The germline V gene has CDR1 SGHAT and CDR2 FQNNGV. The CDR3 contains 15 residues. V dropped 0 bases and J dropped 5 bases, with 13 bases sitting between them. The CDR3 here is CASSLDWGPFYGYTF. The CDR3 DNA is TGTGCCAGCAGCTTAGACTGGGGGCCCTTTTATGGCTACACCTTC.

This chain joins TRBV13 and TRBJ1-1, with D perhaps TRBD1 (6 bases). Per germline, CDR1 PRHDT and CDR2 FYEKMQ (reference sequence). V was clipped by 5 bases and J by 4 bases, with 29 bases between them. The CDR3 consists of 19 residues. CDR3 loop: CASSPNPGTSLYGGTEAFF. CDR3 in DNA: TGTGCCAGCAGCCCAAACCCCGGGACATCCCTTTACGGTGGCACTGAAGCTTTCTTT.

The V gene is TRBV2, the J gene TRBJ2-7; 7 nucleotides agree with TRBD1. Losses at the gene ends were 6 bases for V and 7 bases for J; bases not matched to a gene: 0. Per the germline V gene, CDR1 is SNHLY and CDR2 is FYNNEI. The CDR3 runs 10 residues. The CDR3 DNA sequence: TGTGCCAGCAGGGGACAGGAGCAGTACTTC. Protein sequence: CASRGQEQYF.

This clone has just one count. The CDR3 protein is CSAIRSTEAFF. CDR3 nucleotide sequence: TGCAGTGCTATCCGTAGCACTGAAGCTTTCTTT. This chain uses TRBV20-1 with TRBJ1-1; D ambiguous. Trimming stripped 4 bases from V and 4 bases from J, with 7 bases between. The CDR3 loop spans 11 amino acids. Germline-derived CDR1 and CDR2 are DFQATT and SNEGSKA (reference sequence).

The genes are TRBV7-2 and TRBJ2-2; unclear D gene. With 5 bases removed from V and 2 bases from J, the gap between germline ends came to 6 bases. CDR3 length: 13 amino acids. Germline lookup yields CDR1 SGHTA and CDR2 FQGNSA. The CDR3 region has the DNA TGTGCCAGCAGCACTCCAAACACCGGGGAGCTGTTTTTT. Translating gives CASSTPNTGELFF.

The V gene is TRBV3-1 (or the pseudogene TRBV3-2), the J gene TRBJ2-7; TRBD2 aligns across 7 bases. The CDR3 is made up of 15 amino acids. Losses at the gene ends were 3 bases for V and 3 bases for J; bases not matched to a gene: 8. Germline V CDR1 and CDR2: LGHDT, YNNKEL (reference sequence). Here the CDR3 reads CASSHVGGGDYEQYF. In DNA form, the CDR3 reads TGTGCCAGCAGCCATGTGGGGGGAGGGGACTACGAGCAGTACTTC.

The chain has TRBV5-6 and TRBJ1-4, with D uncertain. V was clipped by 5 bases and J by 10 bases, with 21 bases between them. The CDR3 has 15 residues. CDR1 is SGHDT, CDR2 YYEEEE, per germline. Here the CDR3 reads CASSNWGGPWGKLFF. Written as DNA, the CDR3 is TGTGCCAGCAGTAATTGGGGAGGGCCTTGGGGAAAACTGTTTTTT.

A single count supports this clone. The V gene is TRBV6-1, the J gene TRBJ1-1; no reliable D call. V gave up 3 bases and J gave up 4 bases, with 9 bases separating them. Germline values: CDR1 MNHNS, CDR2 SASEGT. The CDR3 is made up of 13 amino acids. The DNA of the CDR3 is TGTGCCAGCAGTGATAGATACCTCACTGAAGCTTTCTTT. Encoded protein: CASSDRYLTEAFF.

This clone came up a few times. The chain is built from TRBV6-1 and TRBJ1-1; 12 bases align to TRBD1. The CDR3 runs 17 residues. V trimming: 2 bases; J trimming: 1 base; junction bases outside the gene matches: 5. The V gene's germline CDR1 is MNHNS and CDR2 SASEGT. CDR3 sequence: CASSEWDRGLENTEAFF. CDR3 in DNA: TGTGCCAGCAGTGAATGGGACAGGGGGCTCGAGAACACTGAAGCTTTCTTT.

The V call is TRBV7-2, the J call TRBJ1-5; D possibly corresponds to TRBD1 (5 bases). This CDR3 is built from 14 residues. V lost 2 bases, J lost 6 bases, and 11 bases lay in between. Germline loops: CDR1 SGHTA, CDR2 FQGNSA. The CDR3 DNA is TGTGCCAGCAGCTTATCTCCGGGGGGTCAGCCCCAGCATTTT. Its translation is CASSLSPGGQPQHF.

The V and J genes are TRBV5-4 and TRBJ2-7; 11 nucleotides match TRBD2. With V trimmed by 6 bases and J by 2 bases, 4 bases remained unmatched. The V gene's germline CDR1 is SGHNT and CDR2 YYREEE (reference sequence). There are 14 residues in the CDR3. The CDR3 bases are TGTGCCAGCAACATAGCGGGGGGGACCTACGAGCAGTACTTC. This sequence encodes CASNIAGGTYEQYF.